Following are 6 T cell receptor beta chains from one sample sequenced in a study of cytotoxic CD8 clonotypes in ibrutinib-treated CLL (dated by TCRdb to about 2021). Preparation of the library involved the immunoSEQ multiplex PCR assay. Sourced from immuneACCESS, this table was stored by TCRdb with only in-frame sequences that have V and J called. A share of the clones is absent; for the studies checked, an unresolved V gene accounts for under half, and the remainder has no known explanation. The sample includes around 140,000 clones, with about 80% observed a single time. The ten largest account for 4.5% to 6% of the sample. According to the study, the label for this sample's time point signals: around 2 years on ibrutinib. The input for sequencing was PBMCs, taken after 24 months of ibrutinib treatment. The receptors come from a human donor with chronic lymphocytic leukemia.

V gene TRBV29-1 combines with J gene TRBJ2-7; TRBD2 matches at 11 bases. The CDR3 is 11 amino acids. Germline CDR1 and CDR2: SQVTM and ANQGSEA. The CDR3: CGGTSGYEQYF. CDR3 DNA sequence: TGCGGGGGGACTAGCGGCTACGAGCAGTACTTC.

This clone was picked up a small number of times. The chain is built from TRBV18 and TRBJ1-5; 7 bases fit TRBD1. Germline assignment: CDR1 KGHSH and CDR2 LQKENI. This CDR3 spans 15 amino acids. V was clipped by 3 bases and J by 2 bases; unmatched bases: 4. In DNA form, the CDR3 reads TGTGCCAGCTCACCGCGAGGGGGCGGCAATCAGCCCCAGCATTTT. Residues: CASSPRGGGNQPQHF.

The count of this clone is one. This chain links TRBV30 with TRBJ1-3; the D is unclear. CDR3 length: 13 residues. In germline, CDR1 is GTSNPN, CDR2 SVGIG (reference sequence). Trimming removed 4 bases from V and 2 bases from J, with 9 bases in between. The CDR3 spells CAWTRPPGNTIYF. The CDR3 nucleotides are TGTGCCTGGACCAGGCCCCCTGGAAACACCATATATTTT.

This rearrangement joins TRBV7-9 to TRBJ2-5; D is ambiguous. The J call may be faulty, since TRBJ2-7 better matches the DNA end. Germline assignment: CDR1 SEHNR and CDR2 FQNEAQ (reference sequence). This CDR3 has 13 amino acids. Written as DNA, the CDR3 is TGTGCCAGCAGCCCCCGGGCCTCCTACGAGCAGTACTTC. It translates to CASSPRASYEQYF.

CDR3 nucleotide sequence: TGTGCCAGCAGTTTTTCTGGGTTCAATCAGCCCCAGCATTTT. Its protein product is CASSFSGFNQPQHF. This chain joins TRBV27 and TRBJ1-5; D gene unclear. This CDR3 is 14 amino acids long. Germline values: CDR1 MNHEY, CDR2 SMNVEV (reference sequence). The V end lost 3 bases, the J end lost 3 bases, and 9 bases lay between the germline ends.

The chain couples TRBV7-3 to TRBJ2-3, with a weak D call TRBD1 (5 bases). This CDR3 spans 14 amino acids. Trimming took 5 bases from V and 2 from J, leaving 11 bases between them. CDR1 is SGHTA, CDR2 FQGTGA, per germline. CDR3 coding DNA: TGTGCCAGCAGCCCAGAAGGGGCCACAGATACGCAGTATTTT. Protein: CASSPEGATDTQYF.